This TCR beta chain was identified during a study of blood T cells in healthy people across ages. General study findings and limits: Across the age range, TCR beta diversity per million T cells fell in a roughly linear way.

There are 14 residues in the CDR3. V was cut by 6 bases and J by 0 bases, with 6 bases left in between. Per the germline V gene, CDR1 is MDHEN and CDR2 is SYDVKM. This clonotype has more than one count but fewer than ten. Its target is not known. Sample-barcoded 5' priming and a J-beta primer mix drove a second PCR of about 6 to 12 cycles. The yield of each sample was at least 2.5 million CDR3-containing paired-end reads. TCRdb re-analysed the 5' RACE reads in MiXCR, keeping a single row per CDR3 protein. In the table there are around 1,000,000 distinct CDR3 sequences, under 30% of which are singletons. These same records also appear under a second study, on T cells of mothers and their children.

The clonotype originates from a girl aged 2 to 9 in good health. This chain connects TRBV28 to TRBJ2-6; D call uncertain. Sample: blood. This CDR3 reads CASRRNSGANVLTF. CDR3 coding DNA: TGTGCCAGCAGGAGAAACTCTGGGGCCAACGTCCTGACTTTC.